These 29 T cell receptor beta chains came from one sample sequenced in a study of T cell responses to AZD1222 COVID-19 vaccine. Libraries were prepared by immunoSEQ multiplex PCR; TCRdb keeps only in-frame clonotypes and omits some of them. The data hold about 90,000 clones, with about 88% observed a single time. The starting material was peripheral blood, obtained 28 days after the second AZD1222 dose. These receptors were obtained from an adult who received the AZD1222 COVID-19 vaccine.

The V gene is TRBV14, the J gene TRBJ1-1; D gene uncertain. Germline V gene lookup returns CDR1 SGHDN and CDR2 FVKESK. V was clipped by 4 bases and J by 0 bases, with 6 bases between them. The CDR3 consists of 13 residues. CDR3 bases: TGTGCCAGCAGCCTAACACTGAACACTGAAGCTTTCTTT. This translates into CASSLTLNTEAFF. The whole variable domain, remainder taken from reference TRBV14 and TRBJ1-1, is EAGVTQFPSHSVIEKGQTVTLRCDPISGHDNLYWYRRVMGKEIKFLLHFVKESKQDESGMPNNRFLAERTGGTYSTLKVQPAELEDSGVYFCASSLTLNTEAFFGQGTRLTVV.

The chain has TRBV1 and TRBJ2-2; TRBD2 was called by the table and not checked on the DNA. TRBV1 is a documented pseudogene. The CDR3 loop spans 18 amino acids. The CDR3 nucleotides read TGCACCAGCCCCGGTGTTTGTGTGGGGGGGCGGAACACCGGGGAGCTGTTTTTT. This encodes CTSPGVCVGGRNTGELFF.

In this sample, this clone turned up once. The chain uses TRBV20-1 and TRBJ2-7, with unresolved D. There are 13 residues in the CDR3. Germline V gene data show CDR1 as DFQATT and CDR2 as SNEGSKA (reference sequence). Trimming pared 3 bases from V and 2 bases from J, leaving 11 bases between. The CDR3 spells CSASGKATYEQYF. CDR3 nucleotide sequence: TGCAGTGCTAGTGGGAAGGCTACCTACGAGCAGTACTTC.

The chain couples TRBV19 to TRBJ1-1, with 7 bases lining up with TRBD1. The V gene's germline CDR1 is LNHDA and CDR2 SQIVND (reference sequence). V trimming: 7 bases; J trimming: 2 bases; junction bases outside the gene matches: 7. The CDR3 runs to 14 residues. The chain's CDR3 is CASKGQSVNTEAFF. The CDR3 region has the DNA TGTGCCAGTAAGGGACAGTCTGTTAACACTGAAGCTTTCTTT.

The DNA of the CDR3 is TGTGCCAGCAGTGACTGGCCACGGGGCTATGGCTACACCTTC. It codes for CASSDWPRGYGYTF. The V gene is TRBV6-4, the J gene TRBJ1-2; D is unresolved. This CDR3 is built from 14 residues. CDR1 and CDR2 (germline): MRHNA, SNTAGT. V was clipped by 1 base and J by 4 bases, with 10 bases between them.

V gene TRBV9 combines with J gene TRBJ1-3; D remains unclear. CDR3 length equals 14 residues. Trimming shortened V by 0 bases and J by 2 bases, and 6 bases separated the two germline ends. Germline-derived CDR1 and CDR2 are SGDLS and YYNGEE. The CDR3 nucleotides are TGTGCCAGCAGCGTAGACGGGGCTGGAAACACCATATATTTT. It translates to CASSVDGAGNTIYF.

This clone came up a few times. V gene TRBV19 combines with J gene TRBJ1-2; no firm D call. This CDR3 is built from 13 residues. The germline V gene has CDR1 LNHDA and CDR2 SQIVND (reference sequence). V gave up 0 bases and J gave up 8 bases, with 10 bases separating them. Here the CDR3 reads CASSIEDRGGYTF. CDR3 in DNA: TGTGCCAGTAGTATAGAAGATCGGGGAGGCTACACCTTC.

The V call is TRBV27, the J call TRBJ1-5; no firm D call. The CDR3 totals 12 residues. In germline, CDR1 is MNHEY, CDR2 SMNVEV (reference sequence). V shed 3 bases and J shed 3 bases, with 3 bases lying between them. CDR3 region: CASSFYNQPQHF. The CDR3 DNA follows: TGTGCCAGCAGTTTTTACAATCAGCCCCAGCATTTT.

The gene calls are TRBV2 and TRBJ2-7; a weak D match, TRBD2 (5 bases). The CDR3 runs to 13 residues. V dropped 7 bases and J dropped 5 bases, with 15 bases sitting between them. The germline V gene has CDR1 SNHLY and CDR2 FYNNEI. Written as DNA, the CDR3 is TGTGCCAGCACTCGGTCTAGCAGGCACGAGCAGTACTTC. Protein sequence: CASTRSSRHEQYF. Full variable domain (rest looked up from reference TRBV2 and TRBJ2-7): EPEVTQTPSHQVTQMGQEVILRCVPISNHLYFYWYRQILGQKVEFLVSFYNNEISEKSEIFDDQFSVERPDGSNFTLKIRSTKLEDSAMYFCASTRSSRHEQYFGPGTRLTVT.

The V gene is TRBV6-6, the J gene TRBJ1-5; 11 bases match TRBD1. The CDR3 consists of 18 residues. CDR1 and CDR2 (germline): MNHNY, SVGAGI (reference sequence). V lost 5 bases to trimming and J lost 6 bases; unmatched junction nucleotides: 15. CDR3 sequence reads: CASSRSPGTGGMGQPQHF. CDR3 in DNA: TGTGCCAGCAGTCGGAGTCCCGGGACAGGGGGGATGGGTCAGCCCCAGCATTTT.

The chain recombines TRBV6-1 with TRBJ1-1; the D is unclear. CDR1 and CDR2 (germline): MNHNS, SASEGT. V lost 3 bases and J lost 3, with 8 bases in between. The CDR3 extends over 13 amino acids. CDR3 region: CASSDDEYTEAFF. The DNA for the CDR3 is TGTGCCAGCAGTGATGACGAATACACTGAAGCTTTCTTT.

The chain employs TRBV6-2 or TRBV6-3 and TRBJ2-4; 8 bases fit TRBD2. The CDR3 contains 16 residues. CDR1 and CDR2 (germline): MNHEY, SVGEGT. V gave up 4 bases and J gave up 1 base; unmatched junction bases: 6. CDR3: CASSSTIAGAKNIQYF. The CDR3 DNA reads TGTGCCAGCAGTTCGACTATAGCGGGGGCCAAAAACATTCAGTACTTC.

The V and J genes are TRBV4-3 and TRBJ1-2; perhaps TRBD1 as D (5 bases). The V end lost 0 bases, the J end lost 5 bases, and 13 bases lay between the germline ends. CDR3 length: 15 residues. The germline V gene has CDR1 LGHNA and CDR2 YSLEER. In DNA form, the CDR3 reads TGCGCCAGCAGCCAAGATTCAGGGTCCTTTTATGGCTACACCTTC. Its protein product is CASSQDSGSFYGYTF.

The V call is TRBV12-3 or TRBV12-4, the J call TRBJ1-2; no clear D. V was pared by 4 bases and J by 7 bases, with 13 bases between. The CDR3 spans 13 residues. This chain's CDR3 is CASSYGSFSGYTF. CDR3 in DNA: TGTGCCAGCAGTTATGGATCTTTCTCTGGCTACACCTTC.

In DNA form, the CDR3 reads TGTGCCAGCAGCGGACTTGGAGTGGCGTTTTTT. Translation gives CASSGLGVAFF. The chain joins TRBV12-3 or TRBV12-4 to TRBJ1-4; no clear D. V lost 6 bases, J lost 16 bases, and 15 bases lay in between. The length of the CDR3 is 11 residues.

The rearrangement uses TRBV7-9 and TRBJ2-4; the D gene is possibly TRBD1 (6 bases). The CDR3 consists of 15 residues. Trimming took off 6 bases at V and 2 bases at J, with 14 bases between the two ends. In germline, CDR1 is SEHNR, CDR2 FQNEAQ (reference sequence). CDR3 nucleotides: TGTGCCAGCAGTTCAACAGGGTTACCCAAAAACATTCAGTACTTC. This codes for CASSSTGLPKNIQYF.

CDR3 nucleotide sequence: TGTGCCAGCAGCTTCGGGGCTGCGAAGGGAAACACCATATATTTT. It translates to CASSFGAAKGNTIYF. The chain has TRBV11-3 and TRBJ1-3; perhaps TRBD1 as D (5 bases). CDR1 is SGHNT, CDR2 YENEEA, per germline. CDR3 length: 15 amino acids. V lost 3 bases to trimming and J lost 4 bases, with 13 bases between them.

The V gene is TRBV12-3 or TRBV12-4, the J gene TRBJ1-2; no firm D call. Between the trimmed V and J ends, which lost 6 bases and 5 bases, there was a span of 10 bases. The CDR3 has 12 amino acids. The CDR3 loop is CASSQLLYGYTF. DNA for the CDR3: TGTGCCAGCAGCCAGTTACTATATGGCTACACCTTC.

The chain has TRBV27 and TRBJ2-3; TRBD2 matches at 8 bases. Germline assignment: CDR1 MNHEY and CDR2 SMNVEV (reference sequence). This CDR3 contains 16 residues. The V gene end was trimmed by 6 bases and the J gene end by 1 base; junction bases not matched to a gene: 9. CDR3 DNA: TGTGCCAGCAGAGCCGGGGGGGCGATGGGCACAGATACGCAGTATTTT. It encodes CASRAGGAMGTDTQYF.

This clone was observed a handful of times. The chain joins TRBV3-1 (or the pseudogene TRBV3-2) to TRBJ2-3; 8 bases fit TRBD2. V dropped 4 bases and J dropped 0; count of bases not matched to a gene: 6. CDR3 length equals 16 residues. CDR1 LGHDT and CDR2 YNNKEL come from the germline V gene (reference sequence). CDR3 in amino acids: CASSLLGGGSTDTQYF. CDR3 in DNA: TGTGCCAGCAGCCTCCTGGGCGGGGGGAGCACAGATACGCAGTATTTT.

J is TRBJ1-3 and V is TRBV5-5; no clear D gene. The CDR3 has 14 amino acids. CDR1 and CDR2 (germline): SGHKS, YYEKEE (reference sequence). Deletions cut 2 bases from V and 3 bases from J, with 9 bases between. The CDR3: CASSFMWGGNTIYF. The CDR3 coding sequence is TGTGCCAGCAGCTTCATGTGGGGTGGAAACACCATATATTTT.

The genes are TRBV5-4 and TRBJ2-1, with D unclear. The germline V and J ends were trimmed by 4 bases and 8 bases, with 13 bases remaining between them. CDR1 SGHNT and CDR2 YYREEE come from the germline V gene (reference sequence). CDR3 length: 13 residues. Here the CDR3 reads CASSPGIWDEQFF. CDR3 in DNA: TGTGCCAGCAGCCCCGGCATTTGGGATGAGCAGTTCTTC.

This chain joins TRBV7-2 and TRBJ1-5; D gene unclear. Germline lookup yields CDR1 SGHTA and CDR2 FQGNSA. The CDR3 spans 13 residues. With 5 bases removed from V and 4 bases from J, the gap between germline ends came to 9 bases. The CDR3 DNA reads TGTGCCAGCAGCCCATCCTCGAATCAGCCCCAGCATTTT. The encoded protein is CASSPSSNQPQHF.

This clone came up a few times. The V gene is TRBV24-1, the J gene TRBJ2-2, with D perhaps assigned TRBD1 or TRBD2 (5 bases each). The length of the CDR3 is 15 residues. Germline V gene data show CDR1 as KGHDR and CDR2 as SFDVKD. Trimming took off 5 bases at V and 2 bases at J, with 11 bases between the two ends. CDR3 in DNA: TGTGCCACCAGTGCCCTCGGGACCAACACCGGGGAGCTGTTTTTT. Its translation is CATSALGTNTGELFF.

The chain is built from TRBV30 and TRBJ1-2, with D possibly matching TRBD1 (5 bases). Germline V gene sequence: CDR1 GTSNPN, CDR2 SVGIG (reference sequence). The length of the CDR3 is 14 residues. V shed 0 bases and J shed 3 bases, with 11 bases lying between them. The CDR3 coding sequence is TGTGCCTGGAGTGTACCCGCGACAGACTATGGCTACACCTTC. This sequence encodes CAWSVPATDYGYTF.

The chain carries TRBV3-1 (or the pseudogene TRBV3-2) and TRBJ2-2, with D uncertain. Germline V lookup: CDR1 LGHDT, CDR2 YNNKEL (reference sequence). Trimming left V 3 bases short and J 7 bases short, with 6 bases between. The CDR3 runs to 12 residues. The CDR3 DNA sequence: TGTGCCAGCAGCCACGGAGTCGGGGAGCTGTTTTTT. It encodes CASSHGVGELFF.

This clone has more than one count but fewer than ten. The chain combines TRBV3-1 (or the pseudogene TRBV3-2) with TRBJ1-2; D ambiguous. Germline V lookup: CDR1 LGHDT, CDR2 YNNKEL (reference sequence). With 2 bases removed from V and 3 bases from J, the gap between germline ends came to 4 bases. This CDR3 spans 12 amino acids. The CDR3 protein is CASSQTYYGYTF. The DNA of the CDR3 is TGTGCCAGCAGCCAAACCTACTATGGCTACACCTTC.

This chain uses TRBV14 with TRBJ1-2, with 8 positions matching TRBD1. Germline V gene lookup returns CDR1 SGHDN and CDR2 FVKESK. Losses at the gene ends were 1 base for V and 2 bases for J; bases not matched to a gene: 3. The CDR3 consists of 15 residues. As DNA, the CDR3 is TGTGCCAGCAGCCAAGGGACAGGGATCAACTATGGCTACACCTTC. It translates to CASSQGTGINYGYTF.

This clone was recorded a few times. The V and J genes are TRBV19 and TRBJ1-1; TRBD1 might be the D (6 bases). With 3 bases removed from V and 1 base from J, the gap between germline ends came to 9 bases. This CDR3 comprises 14 residues. Germline V CDR1 and CDR2: LNHDA, SQIVND (reference sequence). CDR3 sequence reads: CASSMGQPNTEAFF. CDR3 nucleotides: TGTGCCAGTAGTATGGGACAACCGAACACTGAAGCTTTCTTT.